Each of the 32 T cell receptor beta chains below was sequenced from the same sample in a study of T-cell reconstitution after alpha-beta-depleted transplantation in children. Using unique molecular identifiers, the investigators prepared the TCRbeta library. TCRdb passed the PCR reads through MiXCR, listing each CDR3 protein once. Of roughly 200,000 distinct CDR3 sequences in the sample, about 8.4% are singletons; the top ten hold 35%. The source was PBMCs, mostly from graft donor cells, collected 360 days after TCRalphabeta/CD19-depleted stem cell transplant. The receptors were gathered from a male patient aged 2-15 years who had a stem cell transplant for acute myeloid leukemia, so the T cells may come from the graft donor.

This sequence joins TRBV11-2 and TRBJ2-7; 7 bases are shared with TRBD1. Germline CDR1 and CDR2: SGHAT and FQNNGV. Unmatched junction bases numbered 5, after V lost 2 bases and J lost 4 bases. The CDR3 has 14 residues. In DNA, the CDR3 is TGTGCCAGCAGCTTAACAGGGGTGGAGTACGAGCAGTACGTC. Protein: CASSLTGVEYEQYV.

V gene TRBV4-3 combines with J gene TRBJ2-7; TRBD1 might be the D (6 bases). The ends were cut back, 1 base at V and 3 bases at J, with 13 bases in the middle. CDR1 and CDR2 from the germline V gene are LGHNA and YSLEER. The CDR3 has 15 residues. Here the CDR3 DNA reads TGCGCCAGCAGCCAAGTCCGGACAGACAACTACGAGCAGTACTTC. Translating it yields CASSQVRTDNYEQYF.

This clonotype has at least ten counts. The V gene is TRBV29-1, the J gene TRBJ1-1; the match to TRBD1 covers 9 bases. Germline-derived CDR1 and CDR2 are SQVTM and ANQGSEA. This CDR3 is 13 amino acids long. V trimming: 7 bases; J trimming: 5 bases; junction bases outside the gene matches: 8. The CDR3 loop reads CSACDRGFTEAFF. The CDR3 nucleotides are TGCAGCGCCTGCGACAGGGGGTTTACTGAAGCTTTCTTT. The full variable domain, with the rest looked up from reference TRBV29-1 and TRBJ1-1, is SAVISQKPSRDICQRGTSLTIQCQVDSQVTMMFWYRQQPGQSLTLIATANQGSEATYESGFVIDKFPISRPNLTFSTLTVSNMSPEDSSIYLCSACDRGFTEAFFGQGTRLTVV.

This clonotype was seen a few times. Written as DNA, the CDR3 is TGCGCCAGCAGCTTGGGAAACACTGGAGGAGAGACCCAGTACTTC. It translates to CASSLGNTGGETQYF. This sequence joins TRBV5-1 and TRBJ2-5; D is possibly TRBD2 (5 bases). This CDR3 has 15 residues. V was pared by 0 bases and J by 4 bases, with 13 bases between. CDR1 and CDR2 from the germline V gene are SGHRS and YFSETQ.

This clonotype was detected only a few times. The gene calls are TRBV7-6 and TRBJ1-5, with TRBD1 matching 7 bases. The CDR3 has 15 amino acids. Germline V CDR1 and CDR2: SGHVS, FNYEAQ. The V and J ends lost 5 bases and 3 bases, in that order; junction bases with no gene match: 7. CDR3: CASSLLQGFNQPQHF. Written as DNA, the CDR3 is TGTGCCAGCAGCCTACTACAGGGGTTCAATCAGCCCCAGCATTTT. Full variable domain (outside the CDR3, taken from reference TRBV7-6 and TRBJ1-5): GAGVSQSPRYKVTKRGQDVALRCDPISGHVSLYWYRQALGQGPEFLTYFNYEAQQDKSGLPNDRFSAERPEGSISTLTIQRTEQRDSAMYRCASSLLQGFNQPQHFGDGTRLSIL.

The sample holds a few counts of this clonotype. The rearrangement uses TRBV12-3 or TRBV12-4 and TRBJ1-6; TRBD1 matches 9 bases. The V segment lost 3 bases and the J segment 10 bases; nucleotides outside the gene matches: 7. The CDR3 spans 15 residues. CDR3 sequence (DNA): TGTGCCAGCAGTTTCCGGGGACAGGGTAGATCACCCCTCCACTTT. It translates to CASSFRGQGRSPLHF.

This clonotype has only a few counts. The chain uses TRBV4-1 and TRBJ2-5; D may match TRBD1 or TRBD2 (5 bases each). Germline V gives CDR1 MGHRA, CDR2 YSYEKL. This CDR3 has 15 residues. V lost 1 base, J lost 4 bases, and 13 bases lay in between. The CDR3 spells CASSQVGTEGETQYF. In nucleotides, the CDR3 is TGCGCCAGCAGCCAAGTAGGGACCGAGGGAGAGACCCAGTACTTC.

This clonotype was detected a few times. V usage is TRBV18 and J usage is TRBJ1-5; weak D call: TRBD1 (5 bases). V lost 3 bases and J lost 1, with 13 bases in between. Germline loops: CDR1 KGHSH, CDR2 LQKENI. The CDR3 is made up of 16 amino acids. Here the CDR3 DNA reads TGTGCCAGCTCACCCCAACGGACACCCAGCAATCAGCCCCAGCATTTT. Translated: CASSPQRTPSNQPQHF.

On this clonotype itself: The junction departs from the called germline gene at one end, perhaps through a read error. This chain links TRBV5-1 with TRBJ2-7; 7 positions agree with TRBD1. The CDR3 totals 12 residues. CDR1 is SGHRS, CDR2 YFSETQ, per germline. The CDR3 sequence is CASSPEGQDGDF. The CDR3 DNA follows: TGCGCCAGCAGCCCGGAAGGACAGGATGGGGACTTC.

The table lists this clonotype with many counts. V usage is TRBV5-1 and J usage is TRBJ2-3; 8 positions agree with TRBD2. CDR1 and CDR2 (germline): SGHRS, YFSETQ. With 4 bases clipped from V and 2 bases from J, the junction kept 15 bases outside the gene matches. This CDR3 spans 18 amino acids. Written as DNA, the CDR3 is TGCGCCAGCAGCCTTACTAGCGGAGCCCTAAAGGACACAGATACGCAGTATTTT. Residues: CASSLTSGALKDTDTQYF.

This clonotype was counted only a few times. The chain uses TRBV7-2 and TRBJ2-7, with TRBD2 matching over 7 bases. Unmatched junction bases numbered 12, after V lost 5 bases and J lost 2 bases. The CDR3 contains 16 residues. Germline CDR1 SGHTA, CDR2 FQGNSA. CDR3 bases: TGTGCCAGCAGCGGCCTGCGGGGGAGGACCCCCTACGAGCAGTACTTC. It codes for CASSGLRGRTPYEQYF.

In its sample, this clonotype was seen many times. In DNA, the CDR3 is TGTGCTATTAAATACTACAATGAGCAGTTCTTC. Translation: CAIKYYNEQFF. The chain uses TRBV6-1 and TRBJ2-1; D gene uncertain. The V gene's germline CDR1 is MNHNS and CDR2 SASEGT. There are 11 residues in the CDR3.

The chain combines TRBV29-1 with TRBJ2-7, with a weak D call TRBD2 (6 bases). CDR1 SQVTM and CDR2 ANQGSEA come from the germline V gene. This CDR3 is built from 15 residues. CDR3 sequence (DNA): TGCAGTGCTGATCGCCGGGACTCATCCTCGCGGGAGCAGTACGTC. This codes for CSADRRDSSSREQYV.

This clonotype was counted many times. The chain joins TRBV11-3 to TRBJ2-1; no firm D call. Germline CDR1 SGHNT, CDR2 YENEEA. This CDR3 is 15 amino acids long. V lost 1 base to trimming and J lost 1 base, with 8 bases between them. The CDR3 reads CASSLGRLSYNEQFF. DNA of the CDR3: TGTGCCAGCAGCTTAGGCCGCCTATCCTACAATGAGCAGTTCTTC.

This clonotype has ten or more counts. V is TRBV7-3 and J is TRBJ1-3, with 10 bases matching TRBD1. V lost 5 bases to trimming and J lost 3 bases; unmatched junction nucleotides: 7. CDR1 is SGHTA and CDR2 is FQGTGA in the germline V gene. The CDR3 spans 16 residues. DNA for the CDR3: TGTGCCAGCAGCGCCGCCGGGACAGGGGTTGGAAACACCATATATTTT. Its translation is CASSAAGTGVGNTIYF.

The V and J genes are TRBV18 and TRBJ2-4, with D possibly being TRBD2 (6 bases). The V gene's germline CDR1 is KGHSH and CDR2 LQKENI. V lost 3 bases and J 2 bases, leaving 8 bases between the germline ends. The CDR3 is 14 residues long. CDR3 residues: CASSPAGTKNIQYF. The CDR3 bases are TGTGCCAGCTCACCCGCGGGGACCAAAAACATTCAGTACTTC.

This clonotype was picked up many times. This chain joins TRBV20-1 and TRBJ2-3; 7 bases agree with TRBD2. In germline, CDR1 is DFQATT, CDR2 SNEGSKA (reference sequence). V lost 7 bases to trimming and J lost 6 bases; unmatched junction nucleotides: 10. The CDR3 extends over 13 amino acids. Written as DNA, the CDR3 is TGCAGTGGCCCTAGCGGTTCATCTGATACGCAGTATTTT. Translated, it gives CSGPSGSSDTQYF.

This clonotype occurred many times. V gene TRBV20-1 combines with J gene TRBJ1-4, with 10 bases lining up with TRBD1. This CDR3 comprises 15 residues. Germline CDR1 and CDR2: DFQATT and SNEGSKA (reference sequence). V gave up 2 bases and J gave up 7 bases; unmatched junction bases: 7. CDR3 DNA sequence: TGCAGTGCTAGACCGGCCCGGGACAGGGGTGAAAAACTGTTTTTT. This translates into CSARPARDRGEKLFF.

V gene TRBV25-1 combines with J gene TRBJ1-1, with 7 nucleotides matching TRBD1. V was pared by 0 bases and J by 10 bases, with 5 bases of the junction left unmatched. The germline gives CDR1 MGHDK, CDR2 SYGVNS. This CDR3 spans 13 amino acids. Here the CDR3 DNA reads TGTGCCAGCAGTGAATATGGCAGGGGGACAGCTTTCTTT. Its protein product is CASSEYGRGTAFF.

The chain has TRBV20-1 and TRBJ2-4; 14 bases align to TRBD2. V shed 6 bases, J shed 4 bases, and the junction held 8 bases outside the gene matches. Germline V CDR1 and CDR2: DFQATT, SNEGSKA (reference sequence). The CDR3 is 16 amino acids. Written as DNA, the CDR3 is TGCAGTGCCCACGGACTAGCGGGGGGAAATAAAAACATTCAGTACTTC. It specifies CSAHGLAGGNKNIQYF.

J is TRBJ2-7 and V is TRBV5-4; either TRBD1 or TRBD2 may supply D (5 bases each). From germline, CDR1 is SGHNT and CDR2 YYREEE (reference sequence). This CDR3 region has 14 residues. V lost 3 bases, J lost 6 bases, and 16 bases lay in between. The CDR3 nucleotides are TGTGCCAGCAGCTCCTCGGGACCCGACGGCGAGCAGTACTTC. It codes for CASSSSGPDGEQYF. The full variable domain, its missing parts supplied by reference TRBV5-4 and TRBJ2-7, is ETGVTQSPTHLIKTRGQQVTLRCSSQSGHNTVSWYQQALGQGPQFIFQYYREEENGRGNFPPRFSGLQFPNYSSELNVNALELDDSALYLCASSSSGPDGEQYFGPGTRLTVT.

This clonotype was seen repeatedly, ten times or more. This chain joins TRBV20-1 and TRBJ1-2; 8 nucleotides align to TRBD1. The germline CDR1 and CDR2 sequences are DFQATT and SNEGSKA (reference sequence). This CDR3 has 17 amino acids. The J segment lost 3 bases and the V segment lost 2 bases, leaving 14 bases of the junction unmatched. Written as DNA, the CDR3 is TGCAGTGCTAGAACGGACCAAGGACAGGGTCGCCACTATGGCTACACCTTC. Amino acid sequence: CSARTDQGQGRHYGYTF.

The chain couples TRBV11-1 to TRBJ2-2, with 7 bases aligning to TRBD1. Germline CDR1 and CDR2: SGHAT and FQDESV (reference sequence). V dropped 2 bases and J dropped 3; count of bases not matched to a gene: 12. The CDR3 is made up of 18 amino acids. The CDR3 DNA reads as TGTGCCAGCAGCTTATTCCCACAGGGGTTCGGAGACACCGGGGAGCTGTTTTTT. Translating it yields CASSLFPQGFGDTGELFF.

The table lists this clonotype with a few counts. The genes are TRBV7-2 and TRBJ2-5, with 14 bases that match TRBD2. This CDR3 region has 17 residues. Unmatched junction bases numbered 6, after V lost 3 bases and J lost 3 bases. CDR1 SGHTA and CDR2 FQGNSA come from the germline V gene. In DNA form, the CDR3 reads TGTGCCAGCAGCTTCGAGAGGACTAGCGGGAGGAAAGAGACCCAGTACTTC. Amino acid sequence: CASSFERTSGRKETQYF.

J is TRBJ1-5 and V is TRBV5-1; no clear D gene. CDR1 is SGHRS, CDR2 YFSETQ, per germline. The CDR3 length is 15 residues. The V end lost 3 bases, the J end lost 0 bases, and 10 bases lay between the germline ends. The CDR3 is CASSWEGYSNQPQHF. As DNA, the CDR3 is TGCGCCAGCAGCTGGGAAGGATATAGCAATCAGCCCCAGCATTTT.

This clonotype came up many times. The rearrangement uses TRBV5-1 and TRBJ2-3; unclear D gene. The V and J ends lost 4 bases and 6 bases respectively, with 12 bases between them. This CDR3 region has 13 residues. In germline, CDR1 is SGHRS, CDR2 YFSETQ. The CDR3 coding sequence is TGCGCCAGCAGCGCGAGTATCGCCGATACGCAGTATTTT. Translated: CASSASIADTQYF.

The J gene is TRBJ1-3, the V gene TRBV19, with TRBD1 matching 8 bases. The trim removed 3 bases at V and 2 bases at J, leaving 3 bases unmatched. Germline loops: CDR1 LNHDA, CDR2 SQIVND (reference sequence). This CDR3 has 15 residues. The CDR3 here is CASSIRTGTGNTIYF. CDR3 nucleotides: TGTGCCAGTAGTATCCGGACAGGGACTGGAAACACCATATATTTT.

This clonotype was seen many times. This chain joins TRBV7-2 and TRBJ1-2; weak D call: TRBD1 (5 bases). This CDR3 is 15 amino acids long. Per germline, CDR1 SGHTA and CDR2 FQGNSA. Between the trimmed V and J ends, which lost 5 bases and 6 bases, there was a span of 19 bases. CDR3 region: CASSQPGRRTHGYTF. CDR3 in DNA: TGTGCCAGCAGCCAACCGGGACGGAGGACCCATGGCTACACCTTC.

This chain links TRBV4-1 with TRBJ2-3; 9 bases align to TRBD2. The CDR3 loop spans 16 amino acids. Germline assignment: CDR1 MGHRA and CDR2 YSYEKL. V trimming: 1 base; J trimming: 4 bases; junction bases outside the gene matches: 6. CDR3 sequence (DNA): TGCGCCAGCAGCCAAGTCCGACTAGCGGACCCAGATACGCAGTATTTT. Protein: CASSQVRLADPDTQYF.

The CDR3 here is CASSEWVRDNQETQYF. The DNA of the CDR3 is TGTGCCAGCAGTGAATGGGTACGGGACAACCAAGAGACCCAGTACTTC. This chain uses TRBV6-1 with TRBJ2-5, with D maybe TRBD1 (6 bases). Germline CDR1 MNHNS, CDR2 SASEGT. The CDR3 is 16 residues long. The V end lost 2 bases, the J end lost 0 bases, and 13 bases lay between the germline ends.

This clonotype was seen only a few times. This chain joins TRBV12-3 or TRBV12-4 and TRBJ1-4; TRBD1 might be the D (5 bases). Between the trimmed V and J ends, which lost 0 bases and 3 bases, there was a span of 11 bases. CDR3 length equals 16 residues. CDR3 loop: CASSLAGGYANEKLFF. The CDR3 DNA follows: TGTGCCAGCAGTTTAGCGGGGGGGTATGCTAATGAAAAACTGTTTTTT.

The chain couples TRBV20-1 to TRBJ2-5; 13 bases map to TRBD2. V shed 4 bases and J 4 bases; nucleotides not matched to a gene: 3. Germline loops: CDR1 DFQATT, CDR2 SNEGSKA (reference sequence). The CDR3 extends over 14 amino acids. CDR3 region: CSAIGTSGAETQYF. The CDR3 region has the DNA TGCAGTGCTATCGGGACTAGCGGGGCAGAGACCCAGTACTTC.